These 27 T cell receptor beta chains were all obtained from the same sample, sequenced in a study of cytomegalovirus exposure and HLA in healthy donors. PCR primers comprised 60 Vbeta and 13 Jbeta primers. Sequencing used immunoSEQ multiplex PCR; TCRdb keeps in-frame clones, though not all of them. Of 85,000 to 120,000 clones listed, around 71% were seen once; the top ten hold roughly 0.79%. The sample consisted of PBMCs. These receptors all stem from a boy younger than 18 in good health and CMV-seronegative.

The rearrangement links TRBV5-6 to TRBJ1-5, with 11 positions matching TRBD1. CDR1 and CDR2 (germline): SGHDT, YYEEEE. This CDR3 region has 15 residues. With 4 bases clipped from V and 6 bases from J, the junction kept 6 bases outside the gene matches. The CDR3 spells CASSKDRGRIQPQHF. The CDR3 bases are TGTGCCAGCAGCAAGGACAGGGGGCGGATTCAGCCCCAGCATTTT.

The chain combines TRBV5-1 with TRBJ2-7, with 12 positions matching TRBD2. Germline CDR1 is SGHRS and CDR2 is YFSETQ. V shed 1 base and J 2 bases; nucleotides not matched to a gene: 4. This CDR3 has 16 residues. CDR3 region: CASSLTRTSGAYEQYF. CDR3 bases: TGCGCCAGCAGCTTGACAAGGACTAGCGGGGCCTACGAGCAGTACTTC.

V and J are TRBV27 and TRBJ1-2; D possibly corresponds to TRBD1 (5 bases). Germline V lookup: CDR1 MNHEY, CDR2 SMNVEV (reference sequence). Trimming left V 5 bases short and J 4 bases short, with 14 bases between. The CDR3 covers 14 residues. The CDR3 DNA reads TGTGCCAGCAGTCCCACCCGACAGCTCTATGGCTACACCTTC. This encodes CASSPTRQLYGYTF.

Details on this clone: Compared with germline, one end of the junction differs, possibly owing to a read error. This chain joins TRBV5-8 and TRBJ1-5; the D gene is possibly TRBD1 (6 bases). CDR3 size: 15 residues. Germline CDR1 reads SGHTS; CDR2 reads YDEGEE. DNA of the CDR3: TGTGCCAGCACCTTGCAGGGGATTGGCAATCAGCCCCAGCATTTT. Translation gives CASTLQGIGNQPQHF.

This clone was counted only a few times. This chain joins TRBV10-3 and TRBJ2-2, with D uncertain. Looked up from germline, CDR1 is ENHRY and CDR2 is SYGVKD. V was clipped by 0 bases and J by 3 bases, with 11 bases between them. This CDR3 has 16 residues. The CDR3: CAISESGKSYTGELFF. In DNA form, the CDR3 reads TGTGCCATCAGTGAGTCGGGCAAGTCTTACACCGGGGAGCTGTTTTTT.

Only a few counts were recorded for this clone. The chain links TRBV19 to TRBJ2-7; TRBD2 aligns across 10 bases. V dropped 6 bases and J dropped 1; count of bases not matched to a gene: 6. Germline V gene sequence: CDR1 LNHDA, CDR2 SQIVND (reference sequence). The CDR3 runs 15 residues. Here the CDR3 reads CASRLAGDRSYEQYF. In DNA form, the CDR3 reads TGTGCCAGTAGGCTAGCGGGAGATCGATCCTACGAGCAGTACTTC.

V usage is TRBV7-3 and J usage is TRBJ2-1, with 8 bases lining up with TRBD2. V lost 5 bases, J lost 2 bases, and 5 bases stayed unmatched. CDR1 and CDR2 from the germline V gene are SGHTA and FQGTGA. The CDR3 is 15 amino acids. The CDR3 sequence is CASSTLAGAYNEQFF. CDR3 in DNA: TGTGCCAGCAGCACTCTAGCGGGTGCCTACAATGAGCAGTTCTTC.

The gene calls are TRBV5-4 and TRBJ2-2; the D is unclear. The CDR3 covers 16 residues. V lost 0 bases and J 0 bases, leaving 9 bases between the germline ends. Germline-derived CDR1 and CDR2 are SGHNT and YYREEE (reference sequence). CDR3 in amino acids: CASSLDSYSNTGELFF. CDR3 nucleotides: TGTGCCAGCAGCTTGGACAGCTATTCGAACACCGGGGAGCTGTTTTTT.

This clone has a handful of counts. The CDR3 DNA reads TGTGCCAGCGACCCTAGCGGGAGGGTCTACGAGCAGTACTTC. As protein: CASDPSGRVYEQYF. The chain couples TRBV6-5 to TRBJ2-7; 12 bases map to TRBD2. The V and J ends lost 8 bases and 3 bases, in that order; junction bases with no gene match: 5. In germline, CDR1 is MNHEY, CDR2 SVGAGI. The length of the CDR3 is 14 residues.

The chain joins TRBV15 to TRBJ1-4; no clear D. The length of the CDR3 is 16 residues. V was shortened by 1 base and J by 4 bases, with 13 bases between the two germline ends. CDR1 and CDR2 (germline): LNHNV, YYDKDF (reference sequence). The CDR3 loop reads CATSRGGNLGNEKLFF. The DNA of the CDR3 is TGTGCCACCAGCAGAGGAGGAAATCTGGGTAATGAAAAACTGTTTTTT.

The chain carries TRBV6-6 and TRBJ1-2, with D possibly matching TRBD1 (6 bases). Germline CDR1 reads MNHNY; CDR2 reads SVGAGI (reference sequence). CDR3 size: 12 residues. The ends were cut back, 6 bases at V and 8 bases at J, with 13 bases in the middle. DNA for the CDR3: TGTGCCAGCAGAGAACAGGGATTAGGCTACACCTTC. Amino acid sequence: CASREQGLGYTF.

The chain employs TRBV6-1 and TRBJ1-5; D is possibly TRBD1 (6 bases). Per germline, CDR1 MNHNS and CDR2 SASEGT. The CDR3 loop spans 16 amino acids. V lost 2 bases and J lost 0, with 11 bases in between. The CDR3 loop reads CASSEYRDLSNQPQHF. The CDR3, as DNA: TGTGCCAGCAGTGAATACAGGGACCTTAGCAATCAGCCCCAGCATTTT.

V usage is TRBV28 and J usage is TRBJ2-7; no clear D. Germline lookup yields CDR1 MDHEN and CDR2 SYDVKM. V was shortened by 3 bases and J by 3 bases, with 12 bases between the two germline ends. The CDR3 is 14 amino acids. Here the CDR3 reads CASSLDDTLYEQYF. CDR3 in DNA: TGTGCCAGCAGTTTGGATGACACTCTCTACGAGCAGTACTTC.

This chain links TRBV9 with TRBJ2-3; TRBD1 matches at 8 bases. Germline values: CDR1 SGDLS, CDR2 YYNGEE. V lost 4 bases to trimming and J lost 4 bases; unmatched junction nucleotides: 11. CDR3 length: 16 residues. DNA for the CDR3: TGTGCCAGCAGCTCCCCCGGACAGGGTACGGCAGATACGCAGTATTTT. Translated, it gives CASSSPGQGTADTQYF.

The chain recombines TRBV29-1 with TRBJ2-3; 9 nucleotides line up with TRBD2. V lost 6 bases and J lost 4; bases outside the gene matches: 2. The CDR3 is made up of 12 amino acids. The germline V gene has CDR1 SQVTM and CDR2 ANQGSEA. The CDR3 reads CSVRLAADTQYF. The CDR3 DNA sequence: TGCAGCGTCCGACTAGCGGCAGATACGCAGTATTTT.

The V call is TRBV4-1, the J call TRBJ1-5; D is unclear. Trimming removed 3 bases at V and 4 bases at J, with 13 bases between. The CDR3 length is 15 residues. Germline CDR1 reads MGHRA; CDR2 reads YSYEKL. The CDR3 bases are TGCGCCAGCAGCCAGGCCGGGGTGGGGAATCAGCCCCAGCATTTT. It codes for CASSQAGVGNQPQHF.

This clone was seen a handful of times. The chain links TRBV6-5 to TRBJ1-1; 8 bases match TRBD1. Losses at the gene ends were 6 bases for V and 1 base for J; bases not matched to a gene: 10. There are 16 residues in the CDR3. Germline V gives CDR1 MNHEY, CDR2 SVGAGI. CDR3 in DNA: TGTGCCAGCAGCTACCTACCTGGGACAGGGAACACTGAAGCTTTCTTT. Encoded protein: CASSYLPGTGNTEAFF.

The chain joins TRBV16 to TRBJ2-3; D ambiguous. Trimming took off 3 bases at V and 1 base at J, with 11 bases between the two ends. The CDR3 contains 15 residues. Germline loops: CDR1 KGHSY, CDR2 FQNENV. The CDR3 spells CASSQSNQGTDTQYF. For the CDR3, the DNA is TGTGCCAGCAGCCAGAGTAACCAGGGCACAGATACGCAGTATTTT.

This clone appeared a few times. The chain carries TRBV11-2 and TRBJ2-7; D is uncertain. The CDR3 runs 11 residues. Germline V CDR1 and CDR2: SGHAT, FQNNGV. V shed 1 base and J shed 6 bases, with 4 bases lying between them. Written as DNA, the CDR3 is TGTGCCAGCAGCTTAGTACTCGAGCAGTACTTC. Protein product: CASSLVLEQYF.

The chain has TRBV5-4 and TRBJ1-2; D not certain. The CDR3 has 15 amino acids. V was pared by 4 bases and J by 5 bases, with 18 bases between. The germline CDR1 and CDR2 sequences are SGHNT and YYREEE (reference sequence). CDR3 protein: CASSTQQVRGYGYTF. The CDR3 DNA reads as TGTGCCAGCAGCACCCAACAAGTGCGGGGTTATGGCTACACCTTC. Complete variable domain (other parts from reference TRBV5-4 and TRBJ1-2): ETGVTQSPTHLIKTRGQQVTLRCSSQSGHNTVSWYQQALGQGPQFIFQYYREEENGRGNFPPRFSGLQFPNYSSELNVNALELDDSALYLCASSTQQVRGYGYTFGSGTRLTVV.

This clone was observed a handful of times. The chain joins TRBV28 to TRBJ1-4; TRBD1 is a possible D gene (5 bases). The germline V and J ends were trimmed by 7 bases and 5 bases, with 14 bases remaining between them. Germline values: CDR1 MDHEN, CDR2 SYDVKM. This CDR3 is built from 14 residues. The CDR3 DNA sequence: TGTGCCAGCACTCGGACATACCGGAATGAAAAACTGTTTTTT. As protein: CASTRTYRNEKLFF.

This sequence joins TRBV11-1 and TRBJ2-1, with D possibly TRBD2 on 5 matching bases. Trimming removed 8 bases from V and 8 bases from J, with 10 bases in between. Germline-derived CDR1 and CDR2 are SGHAT and FQDESV (reference sequence). The CDR3 spans 11 residues. The DNA for the CDR3 is TGTGCCAGCGCGGCGAGGGATGAGCAGTTCTTC. Its translation: CASAARDEQFF.

The chain recombines TRBV13 with TRBJ1-1; D possibly corresponds to TRBD1 (6 bases). The CDR3 length is 16 residues. The germline V gene encodes CDR1 PRHDT and CDR2 FYEKMQ (reference sequence). V lost 3 bases, J lost 1 base, and 15 bases lay in between. The CDR3 nucleotides read TGTGCCAGCAGCTTCGTGGGGGCGGGGGAGAACACTGAAGCTTTCTTT. Translation gives CASSFVGAGENTEAFF.

This clone has a single count. This chain connects TRBV20-1 to TRBJ2-5; TRBD2 matches at 12 bases. J lost 11 bases, V lost 3 bases, and 1 base had no gene match. The CDR3 totals 11 residues. The germline gives CDR1 DFQATT, CDR2 SNEGSKA (reference sequence). CDR3 loop: CSASGLAGQYF. The CDR3 DNA follows: TGCAGTGCTAGTGGACTAGCGGGACAGTACTTC.

The chain joins TRBV30 to TRBJ1-5, with D uncertain. V lost 2 bases, J lost 2 bases, and 10 bases lay in between. Germline V gene data show CDR1 as GTSNPN and CDR2 as SVGIG (reference sequence). The CDR3 is 14 residues long. Written as DNA, the CDR3 is TGTGCCTGGAGTCGGGGAAGGGGCAATCAGCCCCAGCATTTT. Amino acid sequence: CAWSRGRGNQPQHF.

The chain recombines TRBV6-4 with TRBJ1-2, with 10 bases lining up with TRBD1. The CDR3 spans 13 residues. The junction had 0 bases not matched to a gene; V was cut back by 0 bases and J by 8 bases. Germline values: CDR1 MRHNA, CDR2 SNTAGT. CDR3 nucleotide sequence: TGTGCCAGCAGTGACTCGACAGGGGGCGGCTACACCTTC. It encodes CASSDSTGGGYTF.

The rearrangement joins TRBV10-3 to TRBJ2-7; 13 bases agree with TRBD2. The J segment lost 6 bases and the V segment lost 8 bases, leaving 7 bases of the junction unmatched. Germline lookup yields CDR1 ENHRY and CDR2 SYGVKD. This CDR3 is built from 14 residues. This chain's CDR3 is CAIGGLAGRSEQYF. CDR3 DNA sequence: TGTGCCATCGGGGGACTAGCGGGACGTAGCGAGCAGTACTTC.